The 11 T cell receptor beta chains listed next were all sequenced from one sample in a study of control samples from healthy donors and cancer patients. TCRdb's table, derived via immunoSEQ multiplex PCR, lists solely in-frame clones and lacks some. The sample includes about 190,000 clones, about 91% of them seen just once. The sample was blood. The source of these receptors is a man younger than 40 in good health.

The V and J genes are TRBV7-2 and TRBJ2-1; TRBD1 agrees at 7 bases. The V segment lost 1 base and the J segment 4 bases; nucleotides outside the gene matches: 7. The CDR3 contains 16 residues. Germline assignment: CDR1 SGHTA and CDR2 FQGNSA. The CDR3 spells CASSLVTAGGYNEQFF. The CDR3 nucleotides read TGTGCCAGCAGCTTAGTAACGGCAGGGGGATACAATGAGCAGTTCTTC.

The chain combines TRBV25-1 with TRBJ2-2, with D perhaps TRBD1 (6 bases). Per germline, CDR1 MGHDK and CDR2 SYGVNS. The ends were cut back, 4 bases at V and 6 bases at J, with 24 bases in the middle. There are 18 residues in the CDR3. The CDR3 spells CASSGYRRDTRRSGELFF. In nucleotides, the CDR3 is TGTGCCAGCAGTGGATACCGCAGGGACACCCGGAGGTCCGGGGAGCTGTTTTTT.

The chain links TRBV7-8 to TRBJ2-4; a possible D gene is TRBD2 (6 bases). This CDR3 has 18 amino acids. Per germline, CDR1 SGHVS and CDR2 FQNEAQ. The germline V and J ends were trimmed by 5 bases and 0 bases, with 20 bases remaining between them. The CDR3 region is CASSPREVGGVAKNIQYF. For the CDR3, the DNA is TGTGCCAGCAGCCCGAGGGAGGTGGGCGGGGTAGCCAAAAACATTCAGTACTTC.

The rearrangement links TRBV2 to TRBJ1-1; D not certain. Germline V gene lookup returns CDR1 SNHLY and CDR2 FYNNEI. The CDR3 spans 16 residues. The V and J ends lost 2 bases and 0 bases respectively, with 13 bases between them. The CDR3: CASSEFWKRVNTEAFF. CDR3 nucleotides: TGTGCCAGCAGTGAATTCTGGAAACGGGTGAACACTGAAGCTTTCTTT.

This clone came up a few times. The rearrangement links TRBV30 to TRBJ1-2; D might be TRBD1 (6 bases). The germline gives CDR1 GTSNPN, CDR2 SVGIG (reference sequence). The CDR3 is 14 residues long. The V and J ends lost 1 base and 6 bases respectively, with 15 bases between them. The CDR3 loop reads CAWSALQGIDGYTF. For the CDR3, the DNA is TGTGCCTGGAGTGCCCTACAGGGTATCGATGGCTACACCTTC.

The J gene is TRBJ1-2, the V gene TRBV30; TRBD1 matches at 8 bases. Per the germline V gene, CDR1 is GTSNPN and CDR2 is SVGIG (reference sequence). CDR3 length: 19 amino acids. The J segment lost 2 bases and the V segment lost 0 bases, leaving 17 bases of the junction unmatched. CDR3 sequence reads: CAWSVPTWGGDRKNYGYTF. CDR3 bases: TGTGCCTGGAGTGTACCCACCTGGGGGGGGGACAGGAAGAACTATGGCTACACCTTC.

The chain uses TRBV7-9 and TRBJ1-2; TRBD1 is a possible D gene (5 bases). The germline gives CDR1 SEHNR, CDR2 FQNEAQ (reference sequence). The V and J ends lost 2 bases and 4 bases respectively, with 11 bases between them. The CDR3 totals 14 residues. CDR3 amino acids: CASSLSGPSYGYTF. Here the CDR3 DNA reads TGTGCCAGCAGCTTATCAGGGCCATCCTATGGCTACACCTTC.

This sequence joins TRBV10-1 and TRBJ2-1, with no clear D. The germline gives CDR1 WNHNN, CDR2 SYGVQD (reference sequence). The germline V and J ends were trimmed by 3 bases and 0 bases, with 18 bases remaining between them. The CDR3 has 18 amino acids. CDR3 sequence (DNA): TGCGCCAGCAGTGAACTTCAGTGGGCAGCCCGCTCCTACAATGAGCAGTTCTTC. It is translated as CASSELQWAARSYNEQFF.

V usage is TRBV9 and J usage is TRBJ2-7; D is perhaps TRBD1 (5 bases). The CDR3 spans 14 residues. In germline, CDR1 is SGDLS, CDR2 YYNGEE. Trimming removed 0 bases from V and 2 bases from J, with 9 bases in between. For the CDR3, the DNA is TGTGCCAGCAGCGTAGCAAGGGGCCCCTACGAGCAGTACTTC. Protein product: CASSVARGPYEQYF.

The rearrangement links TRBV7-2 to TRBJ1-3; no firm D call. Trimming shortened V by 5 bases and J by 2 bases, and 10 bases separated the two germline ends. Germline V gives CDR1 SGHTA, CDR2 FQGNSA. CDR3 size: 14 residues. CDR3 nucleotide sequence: TGTGCCAGCAGCCGCAACACAGCTGGAAACACCATATATTTT. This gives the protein CASSRNTAGNTIYF.

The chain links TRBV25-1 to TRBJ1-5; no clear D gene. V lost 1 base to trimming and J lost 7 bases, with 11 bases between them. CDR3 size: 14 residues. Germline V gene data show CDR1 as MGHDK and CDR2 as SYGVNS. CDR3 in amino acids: CASSESGWTQPQHF. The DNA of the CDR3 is TGTGCCAGCAGTGAATCCGGGTGGACCCAGCCCCAGCATTTT.